One and the same sample provided the 6 T cell receptor beta chains below, sequenced in a study of T cell responses to AZD1222 COVID-19 vaccine. Profiled with immunoSEQ multiplex PCR; TCRdb holds only in-frame clones, not every one. The data show 80,000 to 130,000 clones, approximately 91% seen once. This specimen consisted of peripheral blood, obtained on day 0 of AZD1222 vaccination. These receptors all stem from an adult in good health.

The chain uses TRBV18 and TRBJ1-4; D not certain. Germline V gives CDR1 KGHSH, CDR2 LQKENI. V gave up 3 bases and J gave up 5 bases, with 7 bases separating them. CDR3 length: 13 amino acids. The CDR3 protein is CASSPPGNEKLFF. CDR3 sequence (DNA): TGTGCCAGCTCACCGCCGGGAAATGAAAAACTGTTTTTT.

This chain's CDR3 is CASSSTVRAGNTEAFF. The CDR3 nucleotides read TGTGCCAGCAGCTCCACCGTCAGGGCGGGGAACACTGAAGCTTTCTTT. V is TRBV7-2 and J is TRBJ1-1; possibly TRBD1 for D (5 bases). Germline V lookup: CDR1 SGHTA, CDR2 FQGNSA. The CDR3 length is 16 residues. V lost 4 bases to trimming and J lost 1 base, with 16 bases between them.

The chain is built from TRBV18 and TRBJ1-1; D remains ambiguous. The CDR3 extends over 18 amino acids. V gave up 1 base and J gave up 5 bases, with 23 bases separating them. Germline CDR1 is KGHSH and CDR2 is LQKENI. Here the CDR3 DNA reads TGTGCCAGCTCACCACAGTCCCGCCCCGACGGTGGGAATACTGAAGCTTTCTTT. This translates into CASSPQSRPDGGNTEAFF. Filled out from reference TRBV18 and TRBJ1-1, the complete variable domain reads NAGVMQNPRHLVRRRGQEARLRCSPMKGHSHVYWYRQLPEEGLKFMVYLQKENIIDESGMPKERFSAEFPKEGPSILRIQQVVRGDSAAYFCASSPQSRPDGGNTEAFFGQGTRLTVV.

This sequence joins TRBV19 and TRBJ1-3; D gene unclear. CDR1 is LNHDA and CDR2 is SQIVND in the germline V gene (reference sequence). This CDR3 contains 15 residues. Trimming removed 2 bases at V and 1 base at J, with 9 bases between. CDR3 amino acids: CASSITPGSGNTIYF. The CDR3 nucleotides are TGTGCCAGTAGTATAACGCCGGGTTCTGGAAACACCATATATTTT.

The chain employs TRBV10-3 and TRBJ1-1; tentative D call: TRBD1 (6 bases). The germline gives CDR1 ENHRY, CDR2 SYGVKD. Trimming left V 2 bases short and J 4 bases short, with 14 bases between. The length of the CDR3 is 15 residues. CDR3 bases: TGTGCCATCAGTGAGGCACAGGGCTTGAGCACTGAAGCTTTCTTT. As protein: CAISEAQGLSTEAFF.

The chain has TRBV4-1 and TRBJ2-2, with 11 positions matching TRBD1. This CDR3 spans 14 amino acids. Germline V gene lookup returns CDR1 MGHRA and CDR2 YSYEKL. With 3 bases clipped from V and 7 bases from J, the junction kept 1 base outside the gene matches. Written as DNA, the CDR3 is TGCGCCAGCAGCCAGGGACAGGGGGGCGGGGAGCTGTTTTTT. It translates to CASSQGQGGGELFF.